Here is one TCR beta chain with its context. Germline-derived CDR1 and CDR2 are MNHEY and SMNVEV (reference sequence). This CDR3 spans 17 amino acids. The data stem from a study of T cells expressing NK-cell markers. Generation of TCR beta cDNA was performed by 5'RACE template switching incorporating UMIs. Reprocessing the 5' RACE reads, TCRdb reports a single entry for every CDR3 protein and omits DNA. The sample data list around 260,000 distinct CDR3 sequences. Input material: blood T cells: a sorted CD56 or NKG2C T cell subset, CD4+ or CD8+ T cells, or bulk PBMC T cells (not recorded which). The rearrangement links TRBV27 to TRBJ2-7; TCRdb lists TRBD2, though no DNA is available to test this call. The origin of this receptor is a woman aged 18 to 69 in good health. CDR3 protein: CASSPPRWTSLTYEQYF.